The 9 T cell receptor beta chains presented below share a single source sample, sequenced in a study of cytomegalovirus exposure and HLA in healthy donors. Amplification used 60 Vbeta primers and 13 Jbeta primers. Profiling relied on immunoSEQ multiplex PCR, and the TCRdb table lists in-frame clones only, not all of them. The table records about 160,000 clones, 70% to 85% of them present only once. Sequenced: PBMCs. The source is a man between 50 and 59 years old in good health and CMV-seropositive.

The gene calls are TRBV15 and TRBJ2-5, with 8 bases lining up with TRBD2. Per germline, CDR1 LNHNV and CDR2 YYDKDF (reference sequence). With 5 bases clipped from V and 5 bases from J, the junction kept 7 bases outside the gene matches. The CDR3 length is 14 residues. The CDR3, as DNA: TGTGCCACCAGCGACCAGCGGGGGTTGGAGACCCAGTACTTC. This sequence encodes CATSDQRGLETQYF.

V gene TRBV7-8 combines with J gene TRBJ1-3; D might be TRBD1 (6 bases). Germline assignment: CDR1 SGHVS and CDR2 FQNEAQ. This CDR3 contains 15 residues. The V end was cut by 0 bases, the J end by 4 bases, with 10 bases between. CDR3 in DNA: TGTGCCAGCAGCTTAGCGTGGGGGACAGGAAACACCATATATTTT. Translation gives CASSLAWGTGNTIYF.

V is TRBV30 and J is TRBJ2-3; 8 positions match TRBD2. The CDR3 sequence is 14 residues long. CDR1 is GTSNPN, CDR2 SVGIG, per germline (reference sequence). Germline trimming cut 2 bases from V and 2 bases from J; bases unmatched to any gene: 3. The CDR3 loop is CAWSSSGSTDTQYF. In DNA, the CDR3 is TGTGCCTGGAGTTCTAGCGGGTCCACAGATACGCAGTATTTT.

V usage is TRBV2 and J usage is TRBJ2-3; TRBD2 matches at 11 bases. Unmatched junction bases numbered 8, after V lost 8 bases and J lost 1 base. CDR1 is SNHLY and CDR2 is FYNNEI in the germline V gene. The CDR3 extends over 16 amino acids. The CDR3 DNA sequence: TGTGCCAGCGGACTAGCGGGTTCGTTGGGCACAGATACGCAGTATTTT. Translated: CASGLAGSLGTDTQYF.

The chain uses TRBV27 and TRBJ2-7; TRBD2 matches 11 bases. CDR3 length: 17 residues. The germline CDR1 and CDR2 sequences are MNHEY and SMNVEV (reference sequence). Trimming took 5 bases from V and 0 from J; bases not matched to a gene: 9. For the CDR3, the DNA is TGTGCCAGCAGTCAATTGGGGACTAGCGGCAGCTCCTACGAGCAGTACTTC. It translates to CASSQLGTSGSSYEQYF.

The chain combines TRBV4-1 with TRBJ2-7; D is unresolved. V dropped 0 bases and J dropped 2 bases, with 11 bases sitting between them. This CDR3 contains 15 residues. Germline CDR1 is MGHRA and CDR2 is YSYEKL. This chain's CDR3 is CASSQDHSNTYEQYF. Here the CDR3 DNA reads TGCGCCAGCAGCCAAGATCACAGCAATACCTACGAGCAGTACTTC.

The chain has TRBV29-1 and TRBJ2-3, with 9 bases lining up with TRBD2. The germline CDR1 and CDR2 sequences are SQVTM and ANQGSEA. This CDR3 comprises 14 residues. V lost 4 bases, J lost 3 bases, and 5 bases stayed unmatched. The CDR3 spells CSVVSGGLTDTQYF. Here the CDR3 DNA reads TGCAGCGTTGTGAGCGGGGGGTTAACAGATACGCAGTATTTT.

The chain links TRBV25-1 to TRBJ2-2; no reliable D call. Germline CDR1 is MGHDK and CDR2 is SYGVNS. The CDR3 loop spans 13 amino acids. The V and J ends lost 3 bases and 4 bases respectively, with 6 bases between them. The CDR3 is CASSEHGTGELFF. The CDR3 DNA is TGTGCCAGCAGTGAGCACGGCACCGGGGAGCTGTTTTTT.

The chain recombines TRBV5-5 with TRBJ1-1, with a weak D call TRBD1 (6 bases). The CDR3 loop spans 16 amino acids. V shed 0 bases and J shed 6 bases, with 18 bases lying between them. The germline V gene has CDR1 SGHKS and CDR2 YYEKEE (reference sequence). The CDR3 DNA follows: TGTGCCAGCAGCTTGGGGCAGGGGCAGGGTCTATCTGAAGCTTTCTTT. Its protein product is CASSLGQGQGLSEAFF.